Reported below is one T cell receptor beta chain. The data were produced by immunoSEQ multiplex PCR, yet TCRdb's version contains in-frame clones alone and is incomplete. The repertoire has a few hundred thousand clones, approximately 81% of them found once; the top ten carry roughly a tenth. This sample was taken from a study of blood T cell repertoires in COVID-19. In the study overall: The United States, Italy and Spain were the sources of the acute and convalescent COVID-19 samples.

Germline trimming cut 5 bases from V and 8 bases from J; bases unmatched to any gene: 8. The germline CDR1 and CDR2 sequences are KGHSH and LQKENI. The CDR3 totals 15 residues. V gene TRBV18 combines with J gene TRBJ1-4; 10 bases line up with TRBD1. The TCR comes from a woman aged 80 or older with acute or convalescent COVID-19. The sequenced material came from peripheral blood. The CDR3 protein is CASSYSGTGEEKLFF. DNA of the CDR3: TGTGCCAGCTCATACTCCGGGACAGGGGAGGAAAAACTGTTTTTT.